This is a list of T cell receptor beta chains from one sample in a study of CD8 T cells in Susac syndrome. TCRdb processed the immunoSEQ multiplex PCR reads anew with MiXCR; each CDR3 protein has one entry. The sample holds about 80,000 distinct CDR3 sequences; over 75% are singletons and the top ten take around 0.49%. Specimen: CD8+ T cells from PBMCs. The receptors here all came from a human donor with multiple sclerosis. Each CDR3 is given with its conserved first and last residue. The order of the fields is J gene, V gene, D gene, clone size, CDR3 DNA, CDR3 protein. The D gene is left open where the match is weak. Only part of the rows carry a size: once, few, many, or a class if the clone is expanded.

TRBJ2-1 TRBV7-2 TRBD2 . TGTGCCAGCAGCTTAGGACTAGCGGGAAGCTACAATGAGCAGTTCTTC CASSLGLAGSYNEQFF
TRBJ2-1 TRBV27 TRBD2 . TGTGCCAGCAGTTTCCCTGGACTAGCGGGAGGGCCGGGGGAGCAGTTCTTC CASSFPGLAGGPGEQFF
TRBJ2-5 TRBV3-1 . . TGTGCCAGCAGCCAAGATCTAGCGAGCTTTCAAGAGACCCAGTACTTC CASSQDLASFQETQYF
TRBJ2-7 TRBV5-1 . . TGCGCCAGCAGCGCCAGTGGTGGGTACGAGCAGTACTTC CASSASGGYEQYF
TRBJ1-5 TRBV18 . once TGTGCCAGCTCAAAGGGCAGAAATCAGCCCCAGCATTTT CASSKGRNQPQHF
TRBJ1-1 TRBV19 . . TGTGCCAGTAGCCCGGCGGCCACTGAAGCTTTCTTT CASSPAATEAFF
TRBJ1-6 TRBV28 . once TGTGCCAGCACGGCCTCCTCGGGACGGTGGAGCTCCTATAATTCACCCCTCCACTTT CASTASSGRWSSYNSPLHF
TRBJ1-1 TRBV6-2/TRBV6-3 . . TGTGCCAGCAGACCGGGCTCGTTTACTGAAGCTTTCTTT CASRPGSFTEAFF
TRBJ1-1 TRBV6-5 TRBD1 . TGTGCCAGCAACTTGGGGACAGGGCCGACTGAAGCTTTCTTT CASNLGTGPTEAFF
TRBJ2-3 TRBV5-4 . . TGTGCCAGCAGAGGTCCCTCTTCGGATACGCAGTATTTT CASRGPSSDTQYF
TRBJ2-7 TRBV19 TRBD2 . TGTGCCAGTAGTATACTCGCGGGGGATAAGCAGTACTTC CASSILAGDKQYF
TRBJ2-1 TRBV5-6 . once TGTGCCAGCAGCCCACGGACTGGGACGGAGTTCTTC CASSPRTGTEFF
TRBJ2-1 TRBV6-2/TRBV6-3 . . TGTGCCAGCAGTTACCGGCTAGCGGGCCAGGGGGATGAGCAGTTCTTC CASSYRLAGQGDEQFF
TRBJ2-5 TRBV10-3 . . TGTGCCATCACCCCGGACGATAAAGAGACCCAGTACTTC CAITPDDKETQYF
TRBJ2-7 TRBV7-2 TRBD2 . TGTGCCAGCAGCGAAACCGGGACTAGCGTGTCCTACGAGCAGTACTTC CASSETGTSVSYEQYF
TRBJ2-7 TRBV27 . few TGCGCCAGCAGCTTGGGAGGCAACGAGCAGTACTTC CASSLGGNEQYF
TRBJ1-2 TRBV18 . once TGTGCCAGCTCACCTGAGGGGGGGTTTGTGGACTATGGCTACACCTTC CASSPEGGFVDYGYTF
TRBJ1-4 TRBV13 . . TGTGCCAGCAGCTTTCGCGGGGGCGGCAATGAAAAACTGTTTTTT CASSFRGGGNEKLFF
TRBJ2-1 TRBV20-1 TRBD2 . TGCAGTGCTACATTAGCGGGAGGGACGACCTACAATGAGCAGTTCTTC CSATLAGGTTYNEQFF
TRBJ1-1 TRBV6-1 . . TGTGCCAGCATCCCCACACCGCCAGGGCTGGGGTGGACTGAAGCTTTCTTT CASIPTPPGLGWTEAFF
TRBJ2-2 TRBV9 . . TGTGCCAGCAGCGTTTTGGACAGCCCGAACACCGGGGAGCTGTTTTTT CASSVLDSPNTGELFF
TRBJ2-4 TRBV2 . . TGTGCCAGCAGTGAATCGGTAAACATTCAGTACTTC CASSESVNIQYF
TRBJ2-7 TRBV6-2/TRBV6-3 TRBD1 . TGTGCCAGCAGATACGTAGGGACAGCCCTCTACGAGCAGTACTTC CASRYVGTALYEQYF
TRBJ2-7 TRBV5-6 TRBD2 . TGTGCCAGCAGCTTTACTAGCGCCGTTTGGAAGCAGTACTTC CASSFTSAVWKQYF
TRBJ2-1 TRBV30 TRBD2 . TGTGCCTGGACCCTAGCGGGAGTTAGGAATGAGCAGTTCTTC CAWTLAGVRNEQFF
TRBJ2-7 TRBV7-6 TRBD1 . TGTGCCAGCAGCCCGGACGGGGACAGGTACTACGAGCAGTACTTC CASSPDGDRYYEQYF
TRBJ1-2 TRBV20-1 . . TGCAGTGCTAGATCCGGACTGCAGGGTTTGGAATCTAACTATGGCTACACCTTC CSARSGLQGLESNYGYTF
TRBJ2-7 TRBV7-9 TRBD2 . TGTGCCAGCAGCTTACAGACTAGCGGTGGCTCCTACGAGCAGTACTTC CASSLQTSGGSYEQYF
TRBJ2-1 TRBV12-3/TRBV12-4 TRBD2 . TGTGCCAGTTTGCCCCTAGCGGTCTCCTACAATGAGCAGTTCTTC CASLPLAVSYNEQFF
TRBJ1-6 TRBV27 . . TGTGCCAGCAGTTTATTTCAACTTTCACCCCTCCACTTT CASSLFQLSPLHF